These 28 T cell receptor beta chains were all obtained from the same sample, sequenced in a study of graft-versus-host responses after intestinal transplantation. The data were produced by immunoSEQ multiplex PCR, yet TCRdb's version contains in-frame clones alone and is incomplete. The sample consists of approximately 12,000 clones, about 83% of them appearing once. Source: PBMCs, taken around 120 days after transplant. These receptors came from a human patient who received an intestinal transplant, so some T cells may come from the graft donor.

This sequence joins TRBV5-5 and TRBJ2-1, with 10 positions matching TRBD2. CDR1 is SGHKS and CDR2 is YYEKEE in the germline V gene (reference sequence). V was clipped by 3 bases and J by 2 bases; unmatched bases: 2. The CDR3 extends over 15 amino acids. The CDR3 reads CASSWGLAPYNEQFF. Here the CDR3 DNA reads TGTGCCAGCAGCTGGGGACTAGCGCCCTACAATGAGCAGTTCTTC. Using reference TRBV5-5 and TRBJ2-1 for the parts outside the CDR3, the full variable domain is DAGVTQSPTHLIKTRGQQVTLRCSPISGHKSVSWYQQVLGQGPQFIFQYYEKEERGRGNFPDRFSARQFPNYSSELNVNALLLGDSALYLCASSWGLAPYNEQFFGPGTRLTVL.

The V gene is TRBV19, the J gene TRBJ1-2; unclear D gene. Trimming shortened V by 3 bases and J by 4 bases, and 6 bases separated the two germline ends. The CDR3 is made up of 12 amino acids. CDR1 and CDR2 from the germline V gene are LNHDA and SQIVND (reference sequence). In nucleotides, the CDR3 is TGTGCCAGTAGTATGGCAGCCTATGGCTACACCTTC. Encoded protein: CASSMAAYGYTF.

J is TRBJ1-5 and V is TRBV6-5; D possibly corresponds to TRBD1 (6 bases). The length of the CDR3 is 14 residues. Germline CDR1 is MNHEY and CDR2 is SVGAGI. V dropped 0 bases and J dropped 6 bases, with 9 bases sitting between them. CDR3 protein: CASSYSRGIQPQHF. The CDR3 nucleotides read TGTGCCAGCAGTTACTCGAGGGGGATTCAGCCCCAGCATTTT.

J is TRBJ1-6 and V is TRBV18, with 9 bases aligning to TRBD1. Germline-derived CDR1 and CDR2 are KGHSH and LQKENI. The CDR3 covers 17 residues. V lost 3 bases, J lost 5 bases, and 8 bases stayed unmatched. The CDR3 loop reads CASSPEGTGPNNSPLHF. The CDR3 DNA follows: TGTGCCAGCTCACCTGAAGGGACAGGGCCGAATAATTCACCCCTCCACTTT.

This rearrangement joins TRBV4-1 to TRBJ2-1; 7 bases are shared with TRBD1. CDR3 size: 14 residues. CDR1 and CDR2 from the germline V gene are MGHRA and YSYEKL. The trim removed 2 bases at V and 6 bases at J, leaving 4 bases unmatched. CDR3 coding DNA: TGCGCCAGCAGCCAACCGACAGGGAGCAATGAGCAGTTCTTC. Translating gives CASSQPTGSNEQFF.

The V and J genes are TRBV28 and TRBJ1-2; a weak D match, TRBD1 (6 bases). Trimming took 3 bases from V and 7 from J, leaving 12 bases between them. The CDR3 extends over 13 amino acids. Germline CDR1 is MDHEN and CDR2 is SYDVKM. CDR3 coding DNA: TGTGCCAGCAGTTTTAGGGCAGGGGTTGGCTACACCTTC. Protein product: CASSFRAGVGYTF.

In DNA form, the CDR3 reads TGTGCCAGCAGCGCCCTACGGGCGGGAGGGCGAAATGAGCAGTTCTTC. Protein product: CASSALRAGGRNEQFF. The gene calls are TRBV9 and TRBJ2-1; TRBD2 aligns across 9 bases. The CDR3 consists of 16 residues. V was clipped by 3 bases and J by 7 bases; unmatched bases: 11. Germline CDR1 SGDLS, CDR2 YYNGEE.

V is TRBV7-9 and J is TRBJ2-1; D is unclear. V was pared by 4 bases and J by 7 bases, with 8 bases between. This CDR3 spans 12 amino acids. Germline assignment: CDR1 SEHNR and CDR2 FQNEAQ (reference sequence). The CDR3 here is CASSYYFNEQFF. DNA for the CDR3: TGTGCCAGCAGCTACTACTTTAATGAGCAGTTCTTC.

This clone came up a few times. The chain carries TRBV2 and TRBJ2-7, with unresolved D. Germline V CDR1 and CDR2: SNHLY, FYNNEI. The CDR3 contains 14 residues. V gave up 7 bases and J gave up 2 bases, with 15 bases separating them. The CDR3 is CASKEVRAPYEQYF. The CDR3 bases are TGTGCCAGCAAGGAAGTAAGGGCCCCCTACGAGCAGTACTTC.

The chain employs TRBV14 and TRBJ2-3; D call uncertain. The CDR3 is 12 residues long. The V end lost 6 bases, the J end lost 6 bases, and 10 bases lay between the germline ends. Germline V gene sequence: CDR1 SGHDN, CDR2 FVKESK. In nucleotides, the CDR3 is TGTGCCAGCAGTCCCAACTGGGATACGCAGTATTTT. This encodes CASSPNWDTQYF.

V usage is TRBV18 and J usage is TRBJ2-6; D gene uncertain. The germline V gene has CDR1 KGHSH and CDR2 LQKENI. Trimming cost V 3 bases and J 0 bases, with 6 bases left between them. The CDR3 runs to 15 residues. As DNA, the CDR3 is TGTGCCAGCTCACCTCGCCTCTCTGGGGCCAACGTCCTGACTTTC. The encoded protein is CASSPRLSGANVLTF. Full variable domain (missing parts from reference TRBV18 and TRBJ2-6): NAGVMQNPRHLVRRRGQEARLRCSPMKGHSHVYWYRQLPEEGLKFMVYLQKENIIDESGMPKERFSAEFPKEGPSILRIQQVVRGDSAAYFCASSPRLSGANVLTFGAGSRLTVL.

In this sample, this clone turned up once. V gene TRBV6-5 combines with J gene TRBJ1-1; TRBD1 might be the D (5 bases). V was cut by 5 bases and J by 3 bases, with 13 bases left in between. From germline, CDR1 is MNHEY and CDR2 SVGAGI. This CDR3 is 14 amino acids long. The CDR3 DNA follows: TGTGCCAGCAGTGAAGGGGTGGGTCACACTGAAGCTTTCTTT. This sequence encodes CASSEGVGHTEAFF.

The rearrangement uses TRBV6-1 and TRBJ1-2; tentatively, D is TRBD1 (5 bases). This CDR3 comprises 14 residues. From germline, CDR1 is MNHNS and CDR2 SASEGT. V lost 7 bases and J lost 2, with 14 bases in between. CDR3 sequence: CASIQRQSNYGYTF. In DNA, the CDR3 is TGTGCCAGCATCCAAAGACAGAGCAACTATGGCTACACCTTC.

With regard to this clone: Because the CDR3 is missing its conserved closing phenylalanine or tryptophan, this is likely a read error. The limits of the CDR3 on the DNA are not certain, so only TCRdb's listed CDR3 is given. The CDR3 region is CASSYSTGTGILN. The chain carries TRBV6-6 and TRBJ2-3; no check of the table's D call, TRBD1, against the DNA was made. The CDR3 adds up to 13 amino acids, both ends counted. In germline, CDR1 is MNHNY, CDR2 SVGAGI (reference sequence).

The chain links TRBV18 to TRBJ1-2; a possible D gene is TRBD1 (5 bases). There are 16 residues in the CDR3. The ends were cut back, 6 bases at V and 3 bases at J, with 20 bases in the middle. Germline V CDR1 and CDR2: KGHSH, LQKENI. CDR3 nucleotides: TGTGCCAGCTCCCCCCAGGAGGGGCGGAGGGACTATGGCTACACCTTC. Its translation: CASSPQEGRRDYGYTF. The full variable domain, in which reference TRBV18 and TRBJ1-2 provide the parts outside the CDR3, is NAGVMQNPRHLVRRRGQEARLRCSPMKGHSHVYWYRQLPEEGLKFMVYLQKENIIDESGMPKERFSAEFPKEGPSILRIQQVVRGDSAAYFCASSPQEGRRDYGYTFGSGTRLTVV.

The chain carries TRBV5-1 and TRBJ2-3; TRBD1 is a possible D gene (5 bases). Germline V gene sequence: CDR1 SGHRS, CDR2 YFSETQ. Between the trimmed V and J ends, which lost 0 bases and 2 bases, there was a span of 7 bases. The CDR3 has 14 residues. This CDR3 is CASSLDRFTDTQYF. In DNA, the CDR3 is TGCGCCAGCAGCTTGGACAGGTTCACAGATACGCAGTATTTT.

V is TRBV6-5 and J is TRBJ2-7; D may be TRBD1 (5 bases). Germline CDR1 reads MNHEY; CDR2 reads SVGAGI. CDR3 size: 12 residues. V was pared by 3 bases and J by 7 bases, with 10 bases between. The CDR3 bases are TGTGCCAGCAGTTATGGGGCCGGGGAGCAGTACTTC. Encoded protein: CASSYGAGEQYF.

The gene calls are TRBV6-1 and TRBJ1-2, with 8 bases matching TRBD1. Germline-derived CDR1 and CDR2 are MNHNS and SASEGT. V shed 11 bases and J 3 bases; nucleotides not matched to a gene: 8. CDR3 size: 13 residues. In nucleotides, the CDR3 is TGTGCCGGCTCGACAGGGGTGGACTATGGCTACACCTTC. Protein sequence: CAGSTGVDYGYTF.

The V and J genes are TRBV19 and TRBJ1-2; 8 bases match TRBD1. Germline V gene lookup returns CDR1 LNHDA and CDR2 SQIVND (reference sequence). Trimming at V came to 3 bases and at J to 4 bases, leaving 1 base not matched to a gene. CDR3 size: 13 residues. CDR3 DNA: TGTGCCAGTAGTATTACAGGGGGCTATGGCTACACCTTC. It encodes CASSITGGYGYTF.

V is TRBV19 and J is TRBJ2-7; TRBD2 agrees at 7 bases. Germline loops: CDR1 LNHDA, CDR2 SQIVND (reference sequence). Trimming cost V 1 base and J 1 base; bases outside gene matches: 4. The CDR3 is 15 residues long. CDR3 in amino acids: CASSIVSSGSYEQYF. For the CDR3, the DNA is TGTGCCAGTAGTATAGTGAGTAGCGGGTCCTACGAGCAGTACTTC.

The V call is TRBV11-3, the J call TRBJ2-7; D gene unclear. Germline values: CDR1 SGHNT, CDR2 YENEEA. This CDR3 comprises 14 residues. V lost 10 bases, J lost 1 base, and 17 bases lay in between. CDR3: CATSRTPRSYEQYF. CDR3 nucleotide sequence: TGTGCCACCTCTAGGACGCCGAGGTCCTACGAGCAGTACTTC.

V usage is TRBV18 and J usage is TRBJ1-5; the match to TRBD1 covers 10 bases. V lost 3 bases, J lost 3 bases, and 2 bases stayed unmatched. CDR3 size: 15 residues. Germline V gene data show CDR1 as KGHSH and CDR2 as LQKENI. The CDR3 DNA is TGTGCCAGCTCACCGACAGGGGGCACCAATCAGCCCCAGCATTTT. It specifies CASSPTGGTNQPQHF. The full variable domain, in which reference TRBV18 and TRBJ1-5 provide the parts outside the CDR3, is NAGVMQNPRHLVRRRGQEARLRCSPMKGHSHVYWYRQLPEEGLKFMVYLQKENIIDESGMPKERFSAEFPKEGPSILRIQQVVRGDSAAYFCASSPTGGTNQPQHFGDGTRLSIL.

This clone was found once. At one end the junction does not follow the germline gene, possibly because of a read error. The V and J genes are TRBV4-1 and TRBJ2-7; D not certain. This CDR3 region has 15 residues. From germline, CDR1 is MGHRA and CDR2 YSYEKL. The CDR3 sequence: CASSQVGPNLYEQYF. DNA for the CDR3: TGTGCCAGCAGCCAAGTCGGGCCCAACCTCTACGAGCAGTACTTC.

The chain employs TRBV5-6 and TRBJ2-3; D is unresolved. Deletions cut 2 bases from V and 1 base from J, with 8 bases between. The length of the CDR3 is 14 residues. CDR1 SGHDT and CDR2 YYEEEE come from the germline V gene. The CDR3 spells CASSLPAGTDTQYF. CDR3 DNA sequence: TGTGCCAGCAGCTTACCAGCAGGCACAGATACGCAGTATTTT. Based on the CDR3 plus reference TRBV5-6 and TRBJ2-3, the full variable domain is DAGVTQSPTHLIKTRGQQVTLRCSPKSGHDTVSWYQQALGQGPQFIFQYYEEEERQRGNFPDRFSGHQFPNYSSELNVNALLLGDSALYLCASSLPAGTDTQYFGPGTRLTVL.

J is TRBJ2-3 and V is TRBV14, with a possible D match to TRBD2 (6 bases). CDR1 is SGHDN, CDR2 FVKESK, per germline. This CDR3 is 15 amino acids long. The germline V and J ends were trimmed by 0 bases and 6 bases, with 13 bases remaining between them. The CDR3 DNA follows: TGTGCCAGCAGCCAAGAGAATAGCGGCCCGGATACGCAGTATTTT. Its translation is CASSQENSGPDTQYF.

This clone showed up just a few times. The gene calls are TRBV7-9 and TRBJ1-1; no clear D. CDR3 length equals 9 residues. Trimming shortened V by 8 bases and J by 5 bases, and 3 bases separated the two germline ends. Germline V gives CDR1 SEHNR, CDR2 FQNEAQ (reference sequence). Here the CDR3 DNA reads TGTGCCAGCCCAACTGAAGCTTTCTTT. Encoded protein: CASPTEAFF.

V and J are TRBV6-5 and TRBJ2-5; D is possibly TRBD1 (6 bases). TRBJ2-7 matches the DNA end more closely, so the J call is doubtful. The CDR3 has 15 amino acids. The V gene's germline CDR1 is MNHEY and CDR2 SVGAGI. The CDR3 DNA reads TGTGCCAGCAGTTACGCCCCGGGACAAGCCTACGAGCAGTACTTC. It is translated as CASSYAPGQAYEQYF.

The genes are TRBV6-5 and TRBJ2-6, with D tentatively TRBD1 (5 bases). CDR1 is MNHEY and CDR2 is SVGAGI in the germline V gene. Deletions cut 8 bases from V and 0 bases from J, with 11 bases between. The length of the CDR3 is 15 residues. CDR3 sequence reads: CASGEDSSGANVLTF. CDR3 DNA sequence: TGTGCCAGCGGGGAAGACAGCTCTGGGGCCAACGTCCTGACTTTC.